These 19 T cell receptor beta chains came from one sample sequenced in a study of response to subunit inactivated influenza vaccine. Each CDR3 protein is one row after TCRdb ran MiXCR on the RT-PCR reads. The sample lists fewer than 600,000 distinct CDR3 sequences; more than 7% were seen once. Sequencing was performed on PBMCs from blood, taken less than 30 months after vaccination. These receptors were collected from a man aged 50 to 75 who received an inactivated influenza vaccine.

The chain links TRBV4-3 to TRBJ2-3; tentatively, D is TRBD2 (6 bases). The V and J ends lost 0 bases and 1 base respectively, with 11 bases between them. CDR3 size: 16 residues. Germline V gene lookup returns CDR1 LGHNA and CDR2 YSLEER. The DNA for the CDR3 is TGCGCCAGCAGCCAAGACCTAGCGCAACGCACAGATACGCAGTATTTT. It yields the protein CASSQDLAQRTDTQYF.

This clonotype was seen ten or more times. The chain recombines TRBV7-9 with TRBJ1-1; 7 bases are shared with TRBD1. Trimming removed 10 bases from V and 6 bases from J; junction bases left unmatched: 11. This CDR3 is 13 amino acids long. The germline gives CDR1 SEHNR, CDR2 FQNEAQ (reference sequence). The CDR3, as DNA: TGTGCCACCCAGACAGGGATAATAGCTGAAGCTTTCTTT. It translates to CATQTGIIAEAFF.

V is TRBV5-6 and J is TRBJ2-7; D remains ambiguous. This CDR3 has 13 amino acids. V lost 4 bases and J 3 bases, leaving 11 bases between the germline ends. Germline assignment: CDR1 SGHDT and CDR2 YYEEEE. The CDR3 reads CASSGESFYEQYF. DNA for the CDR3: TGTGCCAGCAGCGGAGAATCTTTCTACGAGCAGTACTTC.

This clonotype was seen ten or more times. The rearrangement links TRBV7-2 to TRBJ2-3; D call uncertain. V shed 2 bases and J shed 4 bases, with 4 bases lying between them. The CDR3 loop spans 12 amino acids. CDR1 and CDR2 (germline): SGHTA, FQGNSA. The DNA of the CDR3 is TGTGCCAGCAGCTTAATCCCAGATACGCAGTATTTT. This translates into CASSLIPDTQYF.

J is TRBJ1-5 and V is TRBV12-3 or TRBV12-4, with D unresolved. The CDR3 spans 13 residues. Deletions cut 10 bases from V and 0 bases from J, with 10 bases between. DNA of the CDR3: TGTGCCACCACACCGGATAGCAATCAGCCCCAGCATTTT. Protein: CATTPDSNQPQHF.

This clonotype was recorded a few times. The chain carries TRBV3-1 and TRBJ1-5; 7 bases are a match to TRBD1. J lost 9 bases, V lost 3 bases, and 5 bases had no gene match. The CDR3 is 13 amino acids. In germline, CDR1 is LGHDT, CDR2 YNNKEL (reference sequence). The CDR3 region is CASSHRQGGPQHF. The CDR3 bases are TGTGCCAGCAGCCATAGACAGGGCGGGCCCCAGCATTTT.

This clonotype was found a few times. This sequence joins TRBV30 and TRBJ2-1, with TRBD2 matching over 10 bases. The V and J ends lost 7 bases and 4 bases, in that order; junction bases with no gene match: 7. CDR1 and CDR2 (germline): GTSNPN, SVGIG (reference sequence). CDR3 size: 14 residues. In DNA form, the CDR3 reads TGTGCCTTTGCGACTAGCGGGTTTTACAATGAGCAGTTCTTC. Residues: CAFATSGFYNEQFF.

V and J are TRBV5-5 and TRBJ2-2; D unclear. CDR1 and CDR2 (germline): SGHKS, YYEKEE (reference sequence). With 5 bases removed from V and 6 bases from J, the gap between germline ends came to 17 bases. This CDR3 comprises 15 residues. As DNA, the CDR3 is TGTGCCAGCAGTTCCCAGGTGGTCGCCGCCGGGGAGCTGTTTTTT. This codes for CASSSQVVAAGELFF.

This clonotype was counted at least ten times. The chain has TRBV5-1 and TRBJ1-4; the D gene is possibly TRBD1 (5 bases). The V end was cut by 4 bases, the J end by 0 bases, with 22 bases between. The length of the CDR3 is 19 residues. Germline V CDR1 and CDR2: SGHRS, YFSETQ. The CDR3 region is CASSPGPTDRTSTNEKLFF. The CDR3 region has the DNA TGCGCCAGCAGCCCCGGACCGACAGATAGAACCTCAACTAATGAAAAACTGTTTTTT.

This clonotype has more than one count but fewer than ten. This chain connects TRBV4-2 to TRBJ2-1; 13 nucleotides line up with TRBD2. Unmatched junction bases numbered 3, after V lost 1 base and J lost 3 bases. The CDR3 consists of 17 residues. Looked up from germline, CDR1 is LGHNA and CDR2 is YNFKEQ. The CDR3 here is CASSQGGTSGDYNEQFF. CDR3 nucleotides: TGTGCCAGCAGCCAAGGGGGGACTAGCGGGGACTACAATGAGCAGTTCTTC.

This clonotype appeared a few times. V and J are TRBV28 and TRBJ2-7; TRBD1 matches 12 bases. V shed 6 bases and J 7 bases; nucleotides not matched to a gene: 7. CDR3 size: 14 residues. CDR1 is MDHEN, CDR2 SYDVKM, per germline. In DNA, the CDR3 is TGTGCCAGCAGACCCGGGACAGGGGGCAGGGAGCAGTACTTC. Translated: CASRPGTGGREQYF.

This clonotype was recorded at least ten times. This chain connects TRBV28 to TRBJ2-4, with D possibly being TRBD2 (6 bases). The CDR3 is 15 amino acids. V was clipped by 2 bases and J by 1 base, with 9 bases between them. CDR1 is MDHEN, CDR2 SYDVKM, per germline. CDR3 loop: CASSLMAGAKNIQYF. CDR3 DNA: TGTGCCAGCAGTTTAATGGCGGGGGCCAAAAACATTCAGTACTTC.

This clonotype was picked up many times. The chain employs TRBV7-9 and TRBJ2-3; the match to TRBD2 covers 7 bases. V shed 6 bases, J shed 1 base, and the junction held 4 bases outside the gene matches. The CDR3 length is 14 residues. The germline CDR1 and CDR2 sequences are SEHNR and FQNEAQ (reference sequence). The CDR3 DNA is TGTGCCAGCAGGGAGCGGGGCCGCACAGATACGCAGTATTTT. Protein: CASRERGRTDTQYF.

J is TRBJ2-2 and V is TRBV18, with D perhaps given as TRBD1 or TRBD2 (5 bases each). Trimming took off 4 bases at V and 0 bases at J, with 9 bases between the two ends. This CDR3 comprises 15 residues. Germline V gives CDR1 KGHSH, CDR2 LQKENI. The CDR3 region is CASSRDLSNTGELFF. CDR3 DNA: TGTGCCAGCTCACGGGACCTCTCGAACACCGGGGAGCTGTTTTTT.

This clonotype showed up just a few times. The chain links TRBV12-3 or TRBV12-4 to TRBJ2-3; D is undetermined. The CDR3 spans 17 residues. Trimming took 5 bases from V and 3 from J, leaving 21 bases between them. CDR3 sequence: CASSLYVSVRKTDTQYF. DNA for the CDR3: TGTGCCAGCAGTCTATACGTTTCGGTCAGGAAGACAGATACGCAGTATTTT.

This chain uses TRBV6-2 or TRBV6-3 with TRBJ2-7, with D possibly being TRBD2 (6 bases). Trimming left V 2 bases short and J 6 bases short, with 11 bases between. This CDR3 is 13 amino acids long. Germline values: CDR1 MNHEY, CDR2 SVGEGT. CDR3 coding DNA: TGTGCCAGCAGTTACCCCCCCGGGAGCGAGCAGTACTTC. Translation: CASSYPPGSEQYF.

The chain has TRBV12-3 or TRBV12-4 and TRBJ2-3; perhaps TRBD2 as D (6 bases). This CDR3 comprises 17 residues. Trimming stripped 8 bases from V and 3 bases from J, with 24 bases between. CDR3 protein: CASGPGIGGSGTDTQYF. The CDR3 DNA reads as TGTGCCAGCGGCCCTGGGATAGGAGGGAGCGGAACAGATACGCAGTATTTT.

Only a few counts were recorded for this clonotype. The chain joins TRBV15 to TRBJ1-3, with D uncertain. Germline V CDR1 and CDR2: LNHNV, YYDKDF (reference sequence). V was trimmed by 1 base and J by 0 bases, leaving 7 bases between them. The CDR3 loop spans 15 amino acids. CDR3 DNA: TGTGCCACCAGCAGAGTAGGGAGCTCTGGAAACACCATATATTTT. As protein: CATSRVGSSGNTIYF.

In this sample, this clonotype turned up many times. The V gene is TRBV3-1, the J gene TRBJ2-7; tentative D call: TRBD2 (6 bases). The CDR3 has 15 amino acids. Trimming removed 1 base from V and 4 bases from J, with 14 bases in between. Germline-derived CDR1 and CDR2 are LGHDT and YNNKEL (reference sequence). The DNA for the CDR3 is TGTGCCAGCAGCCAAGGCGGTGCGGGATTGTACGAGCAGTACTTC. It yields the protein CASSQGGAGLYEQYF.